Below, one T cell receptor beta chain is given with its context. The antigen is unknown. These data come from a study of graft-versus-host responses after intestinal transplantation. Study at large: Transplants given to recipients were multivisceral, liver-intestinal, or isolated intestinal. Every one of the recipients received anti-thymocyte globulin induction and afterwards took tacrolimus and steroids for 3 to 4 years. Study-wide results and caveats: Association was observed between peak circulating GvH clone levels and early post-transplant HvG declines. Detection of GvH clones occurred in recipient marrow, and some had their first appearance in ileum or blood.

Using immunoSEQ multiplex PCR, the repertoire was profiled, and TCRdb retains in-frame clones only, with some absent. Of approximately 25,000 clones listed, about 95% were seen once; the top ten hold 0.82%. This clonotype was obtained from a human patient who received an intestinal transplant, so some T cells may come from the graft donor. The sequencing used PBMCs, collected approximately 30 days after intestinal transplant.

CDR3 sequence: CASSLAGGLPLHF. Written as DNA, the CDR3 is TGTGCCAGCAGCTTAGCTGGGGGCCTACCCCTCCACTTT. This chain connects TRBV7-2 to TRBJ1-6, with D possibly being TRBD1 (6 bases). The CDR3 contains 13 residues. Germline V gene data show CDR1 as SGHTA and CDR2 as FQGNSA. V was pared by 0 bases and J by 12 bases, with 9 bases between.